Below, 8 T cell receptor beta chains from the same sample are listed, as sequenced in a study of blood T cell repertoires in COVID-19. The repertoire was sequenced with immunoSEQ multiplex PCR; TCRdb's copy has only in-frame clones and lacks some. Counted here are about 150,000 clones, around 82% occurring once; the ten biggest clones make up 15%. Input material: peripheral blood. These receptors were taken from a human donor with acute or convalescent COVID-19. The donor label of this sample is uncertain.

J is TRBJ1-2 and V is TRBV2; 7 bases are shared with TRBD1. The CDR3 totals 14 residues. The V gene's germline CDR1 is SNHLY and CDR2 FYNNEI. V was clipped by 8 bases and J by 2 bases; unmatched bases: 8. This CDR3 is CASGLGGGNYGYTF. DNA for the CDR3: TGTGCCAGCGGCCTAGGGGGCGGAAACTATGGCTACACCTTC. Using reference TRBV2 and TRBJ1-2 for the parts outside the CDR3, the full variable domain is EPEVTQTPSHQVTQMGQEVILRCVPISNHLYFYWYRQILGQKVEFLVSFYNNEISEKSEIFDDQFSVERPDGSNFTLKIRSTKLEDSAMYFCASGLGGGNYGYTFGSGTRLTVV.

CDR3 protein: CASSLAGRGSSYEQYF. Written as DNA, the CDR3 is TGTGCCAGCAGCTTAGCGGGGCGGGGTTCGTCCTACGAGCAGTACTTC. The chain carries TRBV7-9 and TRBJ2-7; a possible D gene is TRBD2 (6 bases). This CDR3 spans 16 amino acids. Germline V gene lookup returns CDR1 SEHNR and CDR2 FQNEAQ (reference sequence). Trimming removed 0 bases at V and 1 base at J, with 13 bases between. The complete variable domain, with remaining parts taken from reference TRBV7-9 and TRBJ2-7, reads DTGVSQNPRHKITKRGQNVTFRCDPISEHNRLYWYRQTLGQGPEFLTYFQNEAQLEKSRLLSDRFSAERPKGSFSTLEIQRTEQGDSAMYLCASSLAGRGSSYEQYFGPGTRLTVT.

The chain is built from TRBV7-9 and TRBJ2-1; D gene uncertain. Trimming cost V 1 base and J 6 bases, with 13 bases left between them. This CDR3 is built from 15 residues. Germline CDR1 is SEHNR and CDR2 is FQNEAQ (reference sequence). The CDR3 coding sequence is TGTGCCAGCAGCTTAGGCGGTACGAGGCCCAATGAGCAGTTCTTC. Translation: CASSLGGTRPNEQFF.

The chain combines TRBV20-1 with TRBJ1-6, with 10 positions matching TRBD1. CDR3 length: 15 residues. With V trimmed by 3 bases and J by 7 bases, 6 bases remained unmatched. Germline-derived CDR1 and CDR2 are DFQATT and SNEGSKA (reference sequence). The CDR3 here is CSASDPGQGNSPLHF. The CDR3 region has the DNA TGCAGTGCTAGTGACCCGGGACAGGGGAATTCACCCCTCCACTTT.

In this sample, this clone turned up once. The chain links TRBV10-3 to TRBJ1-1; perhaps TRBD1 as D (5 bases). Germline CDR1 ENHRY, CDR2 SYGVKD. The CDR3 consists of 13 residues. V lost 6 bases to trimming and J lost 7 bases, with 15 bases between them. CDR3 sequence reads: CAIRSRGDGEAFF. CDR3 bases: TGTGCCATCAGGTCCCGGGGGGATGGTGAAGCTTTCTTT.

V is TRBV25-1 and J is TRBJ1-2, with a possible D match to TRBD1 (6 bases). The CDR3 runs 16 residues. Deletions cut 1 base from V and 6 bases from J, with 18 bases between. The germline gives CDR1 MGHDK, CDR2 SYGVNS. CDR3 DNA: TGTGCCAGCAGTGAATCCCTGGGGGCGGCTGGAGATGGCTACACCTTC. It is translated as CASSESLGAAGDGYTF.

Only a few counts were recorded for this clone. The CDR3: CASSLSPGQGAADTQYF. The CDR3 nucleotides read TGTGCCAGCAGCCTGTCCCCGGGACAGGGGGCGGCAGATACGCAGTATTTT. The genes are TRBV5-6 and TRBJ2-3; 12 nucleotides match TRBD1. Germline trimming cut 4 bases from V and 4 bases from J; bases unmatched to any gene: 10. The CDR3 consists of 17 residues. Germline CDR1 is SGHDT and CDR2 is YYEEEE.

The J gene is TRBJ1-2, the V gene TRBV27; D is uncertain. The germline V and J ends were trimmed by 8 bases and 3 bases, with 10 bases remaining between them. The CDR3 covers 12 residues. Germline V gene sequence: CDR1 MNHEY, CDR2 SMNVEV (reference sequence). The CDR3 nucleotides read TGTGCCAGCTTCCTTTCGGACTATGGCTACACCTTC. Its translation is CASFLSDYGYTF.